These 20 T cell receptor beta chains share one sample of origin, sequenced in a study of OX40 agonist ivuxolimab in advanced cancers. Produced via immunoSEQ multiplex PCR; TCRdb's table is partial and in-frame only. The data contain 53,000 or so clones, around four fifths of them singletons. Sequenced material: CD4+ or CD8+ T cells sorted from blood, taken in a trial of the OX40 agonist ivuxolimab. Receptors were obtained from an adult with an advanced solid tumor such as melanoma, head and neck, liver or kidney cancer.

This chain joins TRBV7-2 and TRBJ1-1; 7 bases match TRBD1. CDR1 SGHTA and CDR2 FQGNSA come from the germline V gene. With V trimmed by 3 bases and J by 10 bases, 5 bases remained unmatched. The CDR3 consists of 12 residues. The chain's CDR3 is CASSLRQGRAFF. The CDR3 DNA follows: TGTGCCAGCAGCTTGCGACAGGGACGAGCTTTCTTT.

This rearrangement joins TRBV5-6 to TRBJ1-3; the D gene is possibly TRBD1 (5 bases). With 1 base removed from V and 1 base from J, the gap between germline ends came to 12 bases. This CDR3 contains 16 residues. Germline values: CDR1 SGHDT, CDR2 YYEEEE. The DNA of the CDR3 is TGTGCCAGCAGCTTGCGAGTGGGGGGGTCTGGAAACACCATATATTTT. This gives the protein CASSLRVGGSGNTIYF.

The V call is TRBV10-3, the J call TRBJ2-1; maybe TRBD1 (6 bases). Germline CDR1 ENHRY, CDR2 SYGVKD. The ends were cut back, 9 bases at V and 4 bases at J, with 10 bases in the middle. The CDR3 sequence is 12 residues long. The CDR3: CAIKGTYNEQFF. CDR3 DNA: TGTGCCATTAAGGGGACATACAATGAGCAGTTCTTC.

The rearrangement uses TRBV19 and TRBJ1-1; TRBD1 might be the D (5 bases). Germline V CDR1 and CDR2: LNHDA, SQIVND (reference sequence). The ends were cut back, 5 bases at V and 1 base at J, with 14 bases in the middle. This CDR3 spans 15 amino acids. The CDR3 is CASSFLGQSNTEAFF. The CDR3 DNA reads TGTGCCAGTAGTTTCCTCGGACAATCGAACACTGAAGCTTTCTTT.

The V gene is TRBV11-2, the J gene TRBJ1-2; 10 bases are shared with TRBD1. The CDR3 is made up of 14 amino acids. V shed 5 bases, J shed 8 bases, and the junction held 8 bases outside the gene matches. Germline-derived CDR1 and CDR2 are SGHAT and FQNNGV. The CDR3 here is CASSPPDRGSGYTF. Written as DNA, the CDR3 is TGTGCCAGCAGCCCACCGGACAGGGGGTCCGGCTACACCTTC.

V usage is TRBV27 and J usage is TRBJ1-5, with TRBD1 as a possible D gene (6 bases). The V end was cut by 7 bases, the J end by 3 bases, with 13 bases between. The CDR3 sequence is 14 residues long. Germline CDR1 is MNHEY and CDR2 is SMNVEV (reference sequence). The CDR3 coding sequence is TGTGCCAGCATAAATCAGGGGCACAATCAGCCCCAGCATTTT. Amino acids: CASINQGHNQPQHF.

This chain uses TRBV21-1 with TRBJ1-5. TRBV21-1 counts as a pseudogene. The CDR3 consists of 12 residues. The CDR3 DNA sequence: TGTGCCAGCAGCAATAGCAATCAGCCCCAGCATTTT. Translated: CASSNSNQPQHF.

V gene TRBV30 combines with J gene TRBJ2-7; D remains ambiguous. The V end was cut by 0 bases, the J end by 2 bases, with 5 bases between. The CDR3 runs 12 residues. Per the germline V gene, CDR1 is GTSNPN and CDR2 is SVGIG (reference sequence). This chain's CDR3 is CAWSVFPYEQYF. The CDR3 DNA follows: TGTGCCTGGAGTGTATTCCCCTACGAGCAGTACTTC. The entire variable domain, with the rest obtained from reference TRBV30 and TRBJ2-7, is as follows: SQTIHQWPATLVQPVGSPLSLECTVEGTSNPNLYWYRQAAGRGLQLLFYSVGIGQISSEVPQNLSASRPQDRQFILSSKKLLLSDSGFYLCAWSVFPYEQYFGPGTRLTVT.

This clone is a singleton in its sample. CDR3 bases: TGTGCCAGCAGTGCAAGTGGCGCGGGCACAGATACGCAGTATTTT. Amino acid sequence: CASSASGAGTDTQYF. The chain couples TRBV6-4 to TRBJ2-3; D call uncertain. There are 15 residues in the CDR3. V was cut by 4 bases and J by 1 base, with 12 bases left in between. The germline gives CDR1 MRHNA, CDR2 SNTAGT.

The V call is TRBV19, the J call TRBJ2-2, with TRBD1 matching 10 bases. Trimming cost V 1 base and J 14 bases; bases outside gene matches: 7. Looked up from germline, CDR1 is LNHDA and CDR2 is SQIVND (reference sequence). The CDR3 loop spans 14 amino acids. The CDR3: CASSIAGTGEGLFF. CDR3 coding DNA: TGTGCCAGTAGTATAGCTGGGACAGGGGAAGGACTGTTTTTT.

The chain links TRBV6-5 to TRBJ2-4; D gene ambiguous. The germline V and J ends were trimmed by 0 bases and 2 bases, with 2 bases remaining between them. The CDR3 is made up of 13 amino acids. In germline, CDR1 is MNHEY, CDR2 SVGAGI. The CDR3 bases are TGTGCCAGCAGTTACTCGCCCAAAAACATTCAGTACTTC. Protein product: CASSYSPKNIQYF.

CDR3: CASSLWVRSFWGPQHF. In DNA form, the CDR3 reads TGTGCCAGCAGCTTATGGGTTCGTTCATTCTGGGGGCCCCAGCATTTT. The gene calls are TRBV11-3 and TRBJ1-5, with D uncertain. With 2 bases removed from V and 9 bases from J, the gap between germline ends came to 20 bases. The CDR3 totals 16 residues. Germline CDR1 reads SGHNT; CDR2 reads YENEEA.

The CDR3 sequence is CASSLEGMGRTSYEQYF. DNA of the CDR3: TGTGCCAGCAGCTTAGAGGGGATGGGAAGGACCTCCTACGAGCAGTACTTC. The chain couples TRBV7-2 to TRBJ2-7; perhaps TRBD1 as D (5 bases). CDR1 and CDR2 from the germline V gene are SGHTA and FQGNSA. V lost 1 base and J 0 bases, leaving 16 bases between the germline ends. The CDR3 runs 17 residues.

By share, this clone ranks as medium-sized. This rearrangement joins TRBV27 to TRBJ1-1; TRBD1 matches 9 bases. CDR1 and CDR2 from the germline V gene are MNHEY and SMNVEV (reference sequence). The CDR3 sequence is 18 residues long. The V and J ends lost 0 bases and 1 base, in that order; junction bases with no gene match: 9. As DNA, the CDR3 is TGTGCCAGCAGTTTATCCCCCTACTGGACAGGGGAGAACACTGAAGCTTTCTTT. Its translation: CASSLSPYWTGENTEAFF.

This chain connects TRBV30 to TRBJ1-2; no clear D gene. V shed 2 bases and J shed 4 bases, with 11 bases lying between them. This CDR3 is 13 amino acids long. Germline V lookup: CDR1 GTSNPN, CDR2 SVGIG (reference sequence). The CDR3 protein is CAWSRRVTYGYTF. As DNA, the CDR3 is TGTGCCTGGAGTAGGAGAGTCACCTATGGCTACACCTTC.

The chain has TRBV27 and TRBJ1-5; the match to TRBD1 covers 10 bases. Per the germline V gene, CDR1 is MNHEY and CDR2 is SMNVEV (reference sequence). This CDR3 contains 14 residues. The ends lost 6 bases at V and 10 bases at J; junction bases unmatched: 9. CDR3 protein: CASSPGQGVRPQHF. CDR3 bases: TGTGCCAGCAGCCCCGGACAGGGGGTTCGTCCCCAGCATTTT.

The rearrangement links TRBV6-5 to TRBJ2-2, with D perhaps matching TRBD1 or TRBD2 (5 bases each). CDR1 is MNHEY, CDR2 SVGAGI, per germline. V was pared by 2 bases and J by 3 bases, with 13 bases between. This CDR3 has 16 amino acids. DNA of the CDR3: TGTGCCAGCAGTTACAGGGGACCCTCAGACACCGGGGAGCTGTTTTTT. Its protein is CASSYRGPSDTGELFF.

The CDR3: CASSLVRDGGELFF. The CDR3 coding sequence is TGCGCCAGCAGCTTGGTTAGGGATGGCGGGGAGCTGTTTTTT. The chain joins TRBV5-1 to TRBJ2-2; no definite D call. Per the germline V gene, CDR1 is SGHRS and CDR2 is YFSETQ. V was cut by 0 bases and J by 7 bases, with 10 bases left in between. The CDR3 covers 14 residues.

The CDR3 is CASSLSDRGNQPQHF. The CDR3 region has the DNA TGTGCCAGCAGTTTAAGCGACAGGGGTAATCAGCCCCAGCATTTT. The chain couples TRBV27 to TRBJ1-5; TRBD1 matches at 8 bases. From germline, CDR1 is MNHEY and CDR2 SMNVEV (reference sequence). The V gene end was trimmed by 2 bases and the J gene end by 4 bases; junction bases not matched to a gene: 4. This CDR3 comprises 15 residues.

The chain's CDR3 is CASSNRTGANYGYTF. The DNA for the CDR3 is TGCGCCAGCAGCAACCGGACAGGGGCCAACTATGGCTACACCTTC. The chain joins TRBV5-1 to TRBJ1-2, with TRBD1 matching 9 bases. V lost 4 bases to trimming and J lost 2 bases; unmatched junction nucleotides: 6. Looked up from germline, CDR1 is SGHRS and CDR2 is YFSETQ. The CDR3 consists of 15 residues.